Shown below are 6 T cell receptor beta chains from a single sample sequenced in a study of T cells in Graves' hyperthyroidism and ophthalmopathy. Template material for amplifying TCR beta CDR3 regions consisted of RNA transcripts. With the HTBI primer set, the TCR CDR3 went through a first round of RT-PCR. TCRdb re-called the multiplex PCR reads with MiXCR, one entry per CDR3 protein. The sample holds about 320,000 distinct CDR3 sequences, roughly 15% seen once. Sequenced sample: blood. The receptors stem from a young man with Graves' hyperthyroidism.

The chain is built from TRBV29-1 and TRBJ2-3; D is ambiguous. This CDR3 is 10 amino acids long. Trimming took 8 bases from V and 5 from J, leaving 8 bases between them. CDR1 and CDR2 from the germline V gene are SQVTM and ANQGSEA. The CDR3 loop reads CSYLRDTQYF. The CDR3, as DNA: TGCAGCTATCTAAGAGATACGCAGTATTTT.

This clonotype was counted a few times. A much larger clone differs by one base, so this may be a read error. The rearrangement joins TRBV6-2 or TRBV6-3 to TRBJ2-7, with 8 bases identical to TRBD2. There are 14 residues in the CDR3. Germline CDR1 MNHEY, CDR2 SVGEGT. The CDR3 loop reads CASSPGGAPYGQYF. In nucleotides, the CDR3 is TGTGCCAGCAGTCCGGGAGGGGCCCCCTACGGGCAGTACTTC.

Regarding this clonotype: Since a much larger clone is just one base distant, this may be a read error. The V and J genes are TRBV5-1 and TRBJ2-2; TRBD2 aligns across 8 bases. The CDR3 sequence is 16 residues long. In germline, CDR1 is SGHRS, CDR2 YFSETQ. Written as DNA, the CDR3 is TGCGCCAGCAGCTTGGATGCGGGAGGTTTCACCGGGGAGCCGTTTTTT. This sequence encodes CASSLDAGGFTGEPFF.

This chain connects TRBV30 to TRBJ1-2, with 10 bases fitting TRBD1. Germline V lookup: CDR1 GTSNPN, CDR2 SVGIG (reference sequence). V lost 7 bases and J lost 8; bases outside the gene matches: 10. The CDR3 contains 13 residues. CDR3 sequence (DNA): TGTGCCTACCGGGACAGGGGCCGGTGGGGCTACACCTTC. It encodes CAYRDRGRWGYTF.

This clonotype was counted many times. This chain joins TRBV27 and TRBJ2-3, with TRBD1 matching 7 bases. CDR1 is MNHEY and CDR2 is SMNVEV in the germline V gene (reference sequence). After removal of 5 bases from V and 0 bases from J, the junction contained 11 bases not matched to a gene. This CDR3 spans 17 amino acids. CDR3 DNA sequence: TGTGCCAGCAGTCGATGGACAGGTGGGGATAGCACAGATACGCAGTATTTT. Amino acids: CASSRWTGGDSTDTQYF.

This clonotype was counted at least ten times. The CDR3 nucleotides are TGTGCCAGCGAGAGAAGCAACTATGGCTACACCTTC. Translating it yields CASERSNYGYTF. The genes are TRBV28 and TRBJ1-2; no firm D call. The CDR3 spans 12 residues. Trimming cost V 8 bases and J 2 bases, with 9 bases left between them. In germline, CDR1 is MDHEN, CDR2 SYDVKM.